The source of this T cell receptor (beta chain) is a study of blood T cell repertoires in COVID-19. Study as a whole: T cells, B-cell-depleted T cells, or PBMCs supplied cDNA or gDNA.

As originally analysed: Estimated nucleated cell counts came from reference gene primer amplification. Clones were read by immunoSEQ multiplex PCR, and TCRdb kept only the in-frame ones, dropping some. V and J calls and clone size follow that table, whereas D and trimming were derived from the DNA. Of 72,000 or so clones in the sample, 80% were seen once. Germline V lookup: CDR1 ENHRY, CDR2 SYGVKD. Trimming cost V 5 bases and J 1 base, with 11 bases left between them. The CDR3 covers 15 residues. This clonotype originated in a man aged 65 to 79 who had recovered from COVID-19. The chain combines TRBV10-3 with TRBJ2-2; maybe TRBD1 (6 bases). The specimen was peripheral blood. CDR3 in DNA: TGTGCCATCAGTTCCAGGGGATGGAACACCGGGGAGCTGTTTTTT. Amino acids: CAISSRGWNTGELFF.